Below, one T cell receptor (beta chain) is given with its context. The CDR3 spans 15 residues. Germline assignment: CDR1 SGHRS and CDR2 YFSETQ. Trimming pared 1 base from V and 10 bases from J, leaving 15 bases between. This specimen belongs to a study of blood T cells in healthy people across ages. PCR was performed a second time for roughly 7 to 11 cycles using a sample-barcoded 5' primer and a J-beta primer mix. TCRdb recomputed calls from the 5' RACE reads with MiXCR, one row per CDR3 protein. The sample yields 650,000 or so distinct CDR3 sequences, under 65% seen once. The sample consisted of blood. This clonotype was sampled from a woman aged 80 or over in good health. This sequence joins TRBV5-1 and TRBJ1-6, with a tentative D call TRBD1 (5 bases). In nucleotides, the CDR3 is TGCGCCAGCAGCTTGATGGTGGGGGTAGAGTCACCCCTCCACTTT. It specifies CASSLMVGVESPLHF.